The clone carrying this TCR beta chain was detected many times. The antigen is unknown. The sample is drawn from a study of T cells in Graves' hyperthyroidism and ophthalmopathy. The investigators amplified TCR beta CDR3 regions from RNA transcripts. TCR CDR3 underwent first-round RT-PCR with the HTBI primer set. TCRdb reprocessed the multiplex PCR reads via MiXCR and lists one record per CDR3 protein. The table has about 680,000 distinct CDR3 sequences, approximately 36% seen once. Germline CDR1 is LNHDA and CDR2 is SQIVND (reference sequence). Trimming took 3 bases from V and 4 from J; bases not matched to a gene: 7. The CDR3 is 15 amino acids. Participants, patients aged 18 to 65, had newly diagnosed hyperthyroidism with a duration under 2 months. Broader study findings: Patients with ophthalmopathy were separated from those with stable hyperthyroidism by a 13 V-J model. Blood also showed most of the thyroid clonotypes that were expanded above 0.001.

This chain links TRBV19 with TRBJ1-2, with 8 bases lining up with TRBD1. This clonotype was obtained from a woman in her thirties or forties with Graves' hyperthyroidism. The source material was blood. CDR3 residues: CASSMTGERSYGYTF. CDR3 bases: TGTGCCAGTAGTATGACAGGGGAACGGAGCTATGGCTACACCTTC.